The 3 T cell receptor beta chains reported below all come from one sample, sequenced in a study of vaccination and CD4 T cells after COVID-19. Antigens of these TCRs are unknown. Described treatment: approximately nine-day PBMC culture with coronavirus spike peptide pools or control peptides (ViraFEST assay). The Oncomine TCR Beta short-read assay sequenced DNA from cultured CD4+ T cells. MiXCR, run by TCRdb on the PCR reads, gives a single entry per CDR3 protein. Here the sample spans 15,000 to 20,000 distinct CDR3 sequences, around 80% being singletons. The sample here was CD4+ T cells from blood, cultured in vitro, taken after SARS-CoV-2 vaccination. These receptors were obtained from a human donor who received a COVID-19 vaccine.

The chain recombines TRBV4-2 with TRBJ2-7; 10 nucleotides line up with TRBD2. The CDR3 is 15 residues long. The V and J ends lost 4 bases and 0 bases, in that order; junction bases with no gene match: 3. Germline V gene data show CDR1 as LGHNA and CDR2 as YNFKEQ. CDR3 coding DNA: TGTGCCAGCAGCCTTAGCGGGGGGTACTCCTACGAGCAGTACTTC. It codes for CASSLSGGYSYEQYF.

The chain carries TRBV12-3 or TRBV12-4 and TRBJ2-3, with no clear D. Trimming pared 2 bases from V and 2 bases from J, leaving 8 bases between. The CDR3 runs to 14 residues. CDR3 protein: CASSLHPYTDTQYF. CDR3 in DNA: TGTGCCAGCAGTTTACATCCCTACACAGATACGCAGTATTTT.

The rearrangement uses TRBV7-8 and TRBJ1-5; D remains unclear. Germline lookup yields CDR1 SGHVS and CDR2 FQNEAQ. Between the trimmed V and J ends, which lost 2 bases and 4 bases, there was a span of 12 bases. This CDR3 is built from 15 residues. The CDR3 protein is CASSLSASQNQPQHF. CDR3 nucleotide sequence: TGTGCCAGCAGCTTATCCGCGTCTCAGAATCAGCCCCAGCATTTT.